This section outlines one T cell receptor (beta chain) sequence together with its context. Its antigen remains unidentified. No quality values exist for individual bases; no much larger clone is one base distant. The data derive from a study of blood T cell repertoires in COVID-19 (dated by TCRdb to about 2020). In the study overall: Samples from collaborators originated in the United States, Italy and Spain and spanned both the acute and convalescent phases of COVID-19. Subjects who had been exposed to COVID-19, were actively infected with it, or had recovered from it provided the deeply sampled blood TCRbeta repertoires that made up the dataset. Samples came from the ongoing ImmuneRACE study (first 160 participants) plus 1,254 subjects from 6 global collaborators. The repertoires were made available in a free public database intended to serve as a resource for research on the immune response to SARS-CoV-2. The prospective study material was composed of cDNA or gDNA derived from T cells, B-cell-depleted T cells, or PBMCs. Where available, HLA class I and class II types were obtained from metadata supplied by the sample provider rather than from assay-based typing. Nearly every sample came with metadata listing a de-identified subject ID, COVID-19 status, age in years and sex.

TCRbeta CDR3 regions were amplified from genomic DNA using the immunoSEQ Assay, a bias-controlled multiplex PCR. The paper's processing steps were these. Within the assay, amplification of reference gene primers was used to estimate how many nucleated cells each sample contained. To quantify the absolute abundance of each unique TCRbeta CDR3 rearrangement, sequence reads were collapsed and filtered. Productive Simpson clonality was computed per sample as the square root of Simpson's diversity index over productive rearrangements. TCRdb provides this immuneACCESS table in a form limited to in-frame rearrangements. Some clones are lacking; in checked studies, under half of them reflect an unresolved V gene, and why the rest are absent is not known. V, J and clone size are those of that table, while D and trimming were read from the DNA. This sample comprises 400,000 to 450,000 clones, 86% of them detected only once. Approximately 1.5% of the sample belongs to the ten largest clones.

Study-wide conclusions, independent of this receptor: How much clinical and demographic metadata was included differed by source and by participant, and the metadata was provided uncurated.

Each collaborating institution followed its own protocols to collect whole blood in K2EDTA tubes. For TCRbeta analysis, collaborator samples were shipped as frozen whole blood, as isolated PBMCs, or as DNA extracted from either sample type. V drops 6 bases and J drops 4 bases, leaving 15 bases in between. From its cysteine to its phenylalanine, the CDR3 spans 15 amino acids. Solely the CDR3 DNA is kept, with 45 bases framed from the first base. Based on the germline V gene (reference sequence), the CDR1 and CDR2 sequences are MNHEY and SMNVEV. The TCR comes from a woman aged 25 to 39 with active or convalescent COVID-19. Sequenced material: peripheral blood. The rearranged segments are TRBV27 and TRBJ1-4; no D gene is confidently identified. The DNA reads TGTGCCAGCAGGCCCGGAGGGTCGGGTAATGAAAAACTGTTTTTT. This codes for CASRPGGSGNEKLFF.